Below, one TCR beta chain is given with its context. Its antigen is still unknown. No qualities accompany the bases; no much larger clone lies one base away. The entry originates in a study of STAT5B mutations in CD4+ large granular lymphocyte leukemia (dated by TCRdb to the early 2020s). Describing the broader study: Among the healthy controls, the CDR3 'QG' motif was associated with a particular HLA allele. The TCRbeta repertoires of CD4+ T-cell large granular lymphocyte leukemia patients were compared with the TCRbeta repertoires of healthy blood donors. Flow cytometry performed on FACSCanto II or FACSVerse showed that the purified fractions had more than 95% purity among lymphocytes.

Overall study results and their limits: Enrichment of TRBV06-family usage was observed among the top patient clones (8/27) relative to healthy controls (2/35). Data were not HLA-matched; higher clonality in CD4+ versus CD8+ T-LGLL could reflect the relatively small sample size. Greater clonality appeared to be present in CD4-sorted patient repertoires than in healthy CD4+ repertoires, and the difference was retained after the putative leukemic clones were removed. Main leukemic clonotypes were private to each patient, although 20% to 25% of the main leukemic clonotypes were found at low frequency in the non-leukemic repertoires of other patients.

The immunoSEQ assay at survey resolution was applied to genomic DNA for sequencing of TCRbeta rearrangements. The paper's data handling went like this. In the TCR sequencing data, the lowest productive clonotype frequency that could be detected was 2.59 x 10-5. Only productive TCRbeta rearrangements, defined as complete and in-frame sequences, were included in the analyses. Simpson clonality, calculated in the immunoSEQ Analyzer version 3.0, was used as the measure of sample clonality. Based on frequency, clones were grouped as very rare, small, medium, large (1-20%) or hyperexpanded (>20%). OLGA 1.2.3 estimated generation probabilities, VDJtools produced V-gene circos plots, VDJdb was queried for specificities, and GLIPH identified CDR3 motifs. The immuneACCESS repertoire file appears here via TCRdb, limited to in-frame rearrangements. These files lack a portion of the clones; in checked studies, under half of the deficit traces to unresolved V genes, and the cause of the others is not known. Clone size and V and J calls were adopted from that table, with D and trimming inferred from the DNA. Within this sample are 23,000 or so clones, with over 70% of them counted one time only. Jointly, the top ten make up about 4.2% of the sample.

The healthy control group was made up of roughly 34 blood donors, and the Finnish Red Cross blood service supplied their buffy coats. All TCR-sequenced material derived from peripheral blood: patient blood samples and healthy donor buffy coats. Peripheral blood mononuclear cells were isolated by Ficoll-Hypaque gradient centrifugation. For the healthy controls, CD4+ cells were obtained from buffy coats by magnetic purification. The Gentra Puregene Cell and Tissue kit was used for genomic DNA extraction, and quantification was performed on a Qubit 2.0 fluorometer. The CDR3 spans 18 residues, from the cysteine through the phenylalanine. Just the 54-base CDR3 DNA is kept, in frame starting at base 1.

The rearranged chain carries TRBV21-1 and TRBJ2-2. TRBV21-1 constitutes a pseudogene. This clonotype was obtained from a human donor in good health. Input material: CD4+ T cells from blood buffy coats. The CDR3 protein sequence reads: CASSSQWTLMAGGGELFF. The DNA is as follows: TGTGCCAGCAGCTCCCAATGGACCTTGATGGCAGGTGGCGGGGAGCTGTTTTTT.